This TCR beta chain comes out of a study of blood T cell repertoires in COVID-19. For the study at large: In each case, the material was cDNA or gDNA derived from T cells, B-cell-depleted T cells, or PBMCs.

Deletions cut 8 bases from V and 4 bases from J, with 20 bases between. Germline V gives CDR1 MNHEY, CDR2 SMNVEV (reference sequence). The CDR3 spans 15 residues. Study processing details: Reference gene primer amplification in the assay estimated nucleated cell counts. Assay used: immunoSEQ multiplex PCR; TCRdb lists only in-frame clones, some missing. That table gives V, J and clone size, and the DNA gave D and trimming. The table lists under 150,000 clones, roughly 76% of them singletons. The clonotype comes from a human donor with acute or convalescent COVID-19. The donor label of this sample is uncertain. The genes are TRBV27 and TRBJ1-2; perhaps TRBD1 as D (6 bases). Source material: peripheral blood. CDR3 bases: TGTGCCAGCTCTCCTCTGGACAGTTTCCCCTATGGCTACACCTTC. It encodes CASSPLDSFPYGYTF.